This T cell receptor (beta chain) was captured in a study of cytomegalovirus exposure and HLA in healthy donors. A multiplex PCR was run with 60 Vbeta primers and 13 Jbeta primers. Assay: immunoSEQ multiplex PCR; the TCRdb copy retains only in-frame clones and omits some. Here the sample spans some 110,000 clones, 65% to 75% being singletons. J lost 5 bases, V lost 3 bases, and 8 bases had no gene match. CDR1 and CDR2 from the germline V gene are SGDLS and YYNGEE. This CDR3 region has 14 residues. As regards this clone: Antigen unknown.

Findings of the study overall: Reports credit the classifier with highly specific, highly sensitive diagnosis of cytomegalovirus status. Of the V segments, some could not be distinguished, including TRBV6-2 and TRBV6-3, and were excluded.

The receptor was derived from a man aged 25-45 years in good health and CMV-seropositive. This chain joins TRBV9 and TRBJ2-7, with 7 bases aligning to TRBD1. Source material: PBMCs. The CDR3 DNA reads TGTGCCAGCAGCGCGGACAGGCATAGGAACGAGCAGTACTTC. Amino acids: CASSADRHRNEQYF. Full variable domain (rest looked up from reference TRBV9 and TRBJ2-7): DSGVTQTPKHLITATGQRVTLRCSPRSGDLSVYWYQQSLDQGLQFLIQYYNGEERAKGNILERFSAQQFPDLHSELNLSSLELGDSALYFCASSADRHRNEQYFGPGTRLTVT.